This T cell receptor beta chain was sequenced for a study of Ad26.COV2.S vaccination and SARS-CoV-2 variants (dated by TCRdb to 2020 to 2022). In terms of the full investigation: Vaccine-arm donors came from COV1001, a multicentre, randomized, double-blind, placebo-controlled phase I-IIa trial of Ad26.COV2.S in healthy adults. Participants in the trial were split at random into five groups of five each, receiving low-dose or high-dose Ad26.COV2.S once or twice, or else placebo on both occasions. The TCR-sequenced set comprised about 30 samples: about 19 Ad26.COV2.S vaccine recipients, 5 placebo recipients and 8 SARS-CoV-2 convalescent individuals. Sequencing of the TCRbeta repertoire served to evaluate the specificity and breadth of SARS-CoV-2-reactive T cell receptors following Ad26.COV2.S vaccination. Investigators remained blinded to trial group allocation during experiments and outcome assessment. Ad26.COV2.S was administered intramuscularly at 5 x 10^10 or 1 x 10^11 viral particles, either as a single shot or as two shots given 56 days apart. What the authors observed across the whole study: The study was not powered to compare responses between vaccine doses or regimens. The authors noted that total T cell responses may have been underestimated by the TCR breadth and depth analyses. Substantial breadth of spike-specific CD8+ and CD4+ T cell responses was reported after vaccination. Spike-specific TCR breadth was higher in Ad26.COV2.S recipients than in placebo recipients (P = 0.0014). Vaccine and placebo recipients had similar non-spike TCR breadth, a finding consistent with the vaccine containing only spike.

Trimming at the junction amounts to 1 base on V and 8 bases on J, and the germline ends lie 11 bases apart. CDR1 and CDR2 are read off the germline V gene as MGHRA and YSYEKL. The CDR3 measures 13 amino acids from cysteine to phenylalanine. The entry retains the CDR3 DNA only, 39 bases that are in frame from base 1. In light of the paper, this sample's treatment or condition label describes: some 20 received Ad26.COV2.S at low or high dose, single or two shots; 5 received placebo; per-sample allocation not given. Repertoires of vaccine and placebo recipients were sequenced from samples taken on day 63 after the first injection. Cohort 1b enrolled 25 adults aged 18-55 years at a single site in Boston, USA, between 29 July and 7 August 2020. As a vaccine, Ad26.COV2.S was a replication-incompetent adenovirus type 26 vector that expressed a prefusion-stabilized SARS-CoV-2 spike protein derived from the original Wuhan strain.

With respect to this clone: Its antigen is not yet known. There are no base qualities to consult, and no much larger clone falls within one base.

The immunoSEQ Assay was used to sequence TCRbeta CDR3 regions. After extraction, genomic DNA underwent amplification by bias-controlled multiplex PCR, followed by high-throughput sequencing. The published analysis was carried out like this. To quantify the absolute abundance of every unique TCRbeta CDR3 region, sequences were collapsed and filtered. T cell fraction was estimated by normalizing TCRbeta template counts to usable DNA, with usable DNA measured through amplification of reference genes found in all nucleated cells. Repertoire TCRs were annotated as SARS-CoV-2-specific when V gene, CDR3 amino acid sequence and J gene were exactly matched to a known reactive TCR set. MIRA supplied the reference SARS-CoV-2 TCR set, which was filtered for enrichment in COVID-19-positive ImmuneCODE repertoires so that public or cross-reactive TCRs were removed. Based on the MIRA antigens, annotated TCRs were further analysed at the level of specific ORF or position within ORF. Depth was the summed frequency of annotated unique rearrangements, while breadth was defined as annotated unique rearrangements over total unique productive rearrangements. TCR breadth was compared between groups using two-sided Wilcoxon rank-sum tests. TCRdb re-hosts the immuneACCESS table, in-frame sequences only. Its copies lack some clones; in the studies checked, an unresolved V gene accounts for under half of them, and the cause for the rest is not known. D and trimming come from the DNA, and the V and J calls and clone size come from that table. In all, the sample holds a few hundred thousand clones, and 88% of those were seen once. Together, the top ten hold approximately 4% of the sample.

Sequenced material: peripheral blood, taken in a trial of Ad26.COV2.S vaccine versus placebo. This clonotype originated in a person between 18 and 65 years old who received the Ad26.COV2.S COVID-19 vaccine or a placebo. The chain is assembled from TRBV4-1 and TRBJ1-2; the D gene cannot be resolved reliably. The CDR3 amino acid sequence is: CASSQASFQGYTF. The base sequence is TGCGCCAGCAGCCAAGCATCATTCCAAGGCTACACCTTC.